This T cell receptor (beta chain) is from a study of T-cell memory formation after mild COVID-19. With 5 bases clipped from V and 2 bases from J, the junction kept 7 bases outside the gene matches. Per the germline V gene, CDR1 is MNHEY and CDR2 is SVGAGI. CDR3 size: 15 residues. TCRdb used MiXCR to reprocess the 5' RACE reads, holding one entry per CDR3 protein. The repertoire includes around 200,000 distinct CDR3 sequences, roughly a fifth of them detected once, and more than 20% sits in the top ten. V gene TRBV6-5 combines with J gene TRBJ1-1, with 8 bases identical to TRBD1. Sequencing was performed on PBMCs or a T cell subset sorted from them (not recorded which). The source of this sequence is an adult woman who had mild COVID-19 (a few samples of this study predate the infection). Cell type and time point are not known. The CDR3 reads CASSLSTGANTEAFF. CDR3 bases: TGTGCCAGCAGTCTCTCGACAGGGGCAAACACTGAAGCTTTCTTT.